The source of this TCR beta chain is a study of cytomegalovirus exposure and HLA in healthy donors. Study-wide background: A prior study identified 110 million or so unique TCR beta sequences from 180 million or so T cells.

The study sampled nominally healthy donors, though unrecorded immune exposures were likely. PCR was performed using 60 Vbeta and 13 Jbeta primers. The repertoire was sequenced with immunoSEQ multiplex PCR; TCRdb's copy has only in-frame clones and lacks some. The table lists more than 95,000 clones. The sequence was obtained from a young man in good health and CMV-seronegative. Sequencing used PBMCs.

The CDR3 sequence is CASSTGGPNQYF. The CDR3 DNA is TGTGCCAGCAGCACAGGGGGCCCGAACCAGTACTTC. The chain combines TRBV6-5 with TRBJ2-5; 9 nucleotides match TRBD1. After removal of 6 bases from V and 10 bases from J, the junction contained 6 bases not matched to a gene. The CDR3 consists of 12 residues. Germline V gives CDR1 MNHEY, CDR2 SVGAGI.